Listed below are T cell receptor beta chains from one sample, sequenced in a study of blood T cell repertoires in COVID-19. The table came from immunoSEQ multiplex PCR; TCRdb's copy has only in-frame clones and leaves some out. There are 150,000 or so clones in the sample; 60% to 85% occur only once, and around 1.7% lies in the top ten. Sequencing was performed on peripheral blood. The receptors were sampled from an elderly man with acute or convalescent COVID-19. CDR3s include the opening cysteine and the closing phenylalanine or tryptophan. The D gene is left open where the match is weak. Size tells how often a clone was seen (once, few, many) or the class of an expanded clone, and some rows leave it out.

v_gene	d_gene	abundance	j_gene	CDR3nt	CDR3aa
TRBV7-8	.	many	TRBJ1-1	TGTGCCAGCAGCTCCAACCACCCCACAGCCTTCTTT	CASSSNHPTAFF
TRBV7-2	TRBD1	.	TRBJ1-2	TGTGCCAGCAGCCCCCGGACAGGAAACACTAACTATGGCTACACCTTC	CASSPRTGNTNYGYTF
TRBV18	TRBD1	.	TRBJ1-1	TGTGCCAGCTCGCGAAACAGGGGAACGGACACTGAAGCTTTCTTT	CASSRNRGTDTEAFF
TRBV9	TRBD2	.	TRBJ2-1	TGTCCCAGCAGCGTCGGGACTCGCGGGGGGGCCGGGGAGCAGTTCTTC	CPSSVGTRGGAGEQFF
TRBV10-3	TRBD2	few	TRBJ2-5	TGTGCCATCAGGAGGACTAGCGGGGGGGAAGAGACCCAGTACTTC	CAIRRTSGGEETQYF
TRBV5-1	TRBD2	.	TRBJ2-5	TGCGCCAGCAGAGCGGGGGGGTTTGGAGAGACCCAGTACTTC	CASRAGGFGETQYF
TRBV2	TRBD1	.	TRBJ1-1	TGTGCCAGCAGTACTAGAGGGACAGGGGTGAACACTGAAGCTTTCTTT	CASSTRGTGVNTEAFF
TRBV5-1	.	.	TRBJ2-2	TGCGCCAGCAGCTTAGGGGGGGCGAACACCGGGGAGCTGTTTTTT	CASSLGGANTGELFF
TRBV15	.	.	TRBJ2-2	TGTGCCACCAGCAGAGAAGCAGGCGCCACCGGGGAGCTGTTTTTT	CATSREAGATGELFF
TRBV5-1	TRBD1	.	TRBJ1-2	TGCGCCAGCAGCTCCGACAGGGTTGGCTACACCTTC	CASSSDRVGYTF
TRBV5-4	TRBD2	.	TRBJ2-5	TGTGCCAGCAGCTTATTCCCTAGCGGGCAAGAGACCCAGTACTTC	CASSLFPSGQETQYF
TRBV29-1	TRBD1	few	TRBJ1-1	TGCAGCGCTGTGACAGGGTGGATGAACACTGAAGCTTTCTTT	CSAVTGWMNTEAFF
TRBV7-3	.	.	TRBJ2-2	TGTGCCAGCAGCTTCGGACAGAGTGGGTCCGGGGAGCTGTTTTTT	CASSFGQSGSGELFF
TRBV6-1	.	.	TRBJ1-6	TGTGCCAGCAGTGAAGGAGCAAGACAGTTAAATTCACCCCTCCACTTT	CASSEGARQLNSPLHF
TRBV2	.	.	TRBJ1-2	TGTGCCAGCAGCGGACGGGAGTATGGCTACACCTTC	CASSGREYGYTF
TRBV6-5	TRBD1	once	TRBJ1-4	TGTGCCAGCAATCCGACAGGGGGGTCTGAAAAACTGTTTTTT	CASNPTGGSEKLFF
TRBV5-5	.	.	TRBJ2-1	TGTGCCAGCAGGAGACAGTGGTCCTACAATGAGCAGTTCTTC	CASRRQWSYNEQFF
TRBV7-2	TRBD2	.	TRBJ2-7	TGTGCCAGCAGCTCGACTAGCGGGGGGGCGGTGTACGAGCAGTACTTC	CASSSTSGGAVYEQYF
TRBV6-2/TRBV6-3	.	.	TRBJ2-7	TGTGCCAGCAGTGGAAGGAGCCCCTACGAGCAGTACTTC	CASSGRSPYEQYF
TRBV5-1	.	.	TRBJ2-2	TGCGCCAGCAGCTTGGGGCACCCGACCGGGGAGCTGTTTTTT	CASSLGHPTGELFF
TRBV7-2	.	once	TRBJ2-1	TGTGCCAGCAGCTCATGGAGTAGGGGCTCCTACAATGAGCAGTTCTTC	CASSSWSRGSYNEQFF
TRBV5-8	.	few	TRBJ1-6	TGTGCCAGCGTCGGGGGCTCCTATAATTCACCCCTCCACTTT	CASVGGSYNSPLHF
TRBV5-1	.	.	TRBJ1-1	TGCGCCAGCAGCTTCTTCGGGACACCGAACACTGAAGCTTTCTTT	CASSFFGTPNTEAFF